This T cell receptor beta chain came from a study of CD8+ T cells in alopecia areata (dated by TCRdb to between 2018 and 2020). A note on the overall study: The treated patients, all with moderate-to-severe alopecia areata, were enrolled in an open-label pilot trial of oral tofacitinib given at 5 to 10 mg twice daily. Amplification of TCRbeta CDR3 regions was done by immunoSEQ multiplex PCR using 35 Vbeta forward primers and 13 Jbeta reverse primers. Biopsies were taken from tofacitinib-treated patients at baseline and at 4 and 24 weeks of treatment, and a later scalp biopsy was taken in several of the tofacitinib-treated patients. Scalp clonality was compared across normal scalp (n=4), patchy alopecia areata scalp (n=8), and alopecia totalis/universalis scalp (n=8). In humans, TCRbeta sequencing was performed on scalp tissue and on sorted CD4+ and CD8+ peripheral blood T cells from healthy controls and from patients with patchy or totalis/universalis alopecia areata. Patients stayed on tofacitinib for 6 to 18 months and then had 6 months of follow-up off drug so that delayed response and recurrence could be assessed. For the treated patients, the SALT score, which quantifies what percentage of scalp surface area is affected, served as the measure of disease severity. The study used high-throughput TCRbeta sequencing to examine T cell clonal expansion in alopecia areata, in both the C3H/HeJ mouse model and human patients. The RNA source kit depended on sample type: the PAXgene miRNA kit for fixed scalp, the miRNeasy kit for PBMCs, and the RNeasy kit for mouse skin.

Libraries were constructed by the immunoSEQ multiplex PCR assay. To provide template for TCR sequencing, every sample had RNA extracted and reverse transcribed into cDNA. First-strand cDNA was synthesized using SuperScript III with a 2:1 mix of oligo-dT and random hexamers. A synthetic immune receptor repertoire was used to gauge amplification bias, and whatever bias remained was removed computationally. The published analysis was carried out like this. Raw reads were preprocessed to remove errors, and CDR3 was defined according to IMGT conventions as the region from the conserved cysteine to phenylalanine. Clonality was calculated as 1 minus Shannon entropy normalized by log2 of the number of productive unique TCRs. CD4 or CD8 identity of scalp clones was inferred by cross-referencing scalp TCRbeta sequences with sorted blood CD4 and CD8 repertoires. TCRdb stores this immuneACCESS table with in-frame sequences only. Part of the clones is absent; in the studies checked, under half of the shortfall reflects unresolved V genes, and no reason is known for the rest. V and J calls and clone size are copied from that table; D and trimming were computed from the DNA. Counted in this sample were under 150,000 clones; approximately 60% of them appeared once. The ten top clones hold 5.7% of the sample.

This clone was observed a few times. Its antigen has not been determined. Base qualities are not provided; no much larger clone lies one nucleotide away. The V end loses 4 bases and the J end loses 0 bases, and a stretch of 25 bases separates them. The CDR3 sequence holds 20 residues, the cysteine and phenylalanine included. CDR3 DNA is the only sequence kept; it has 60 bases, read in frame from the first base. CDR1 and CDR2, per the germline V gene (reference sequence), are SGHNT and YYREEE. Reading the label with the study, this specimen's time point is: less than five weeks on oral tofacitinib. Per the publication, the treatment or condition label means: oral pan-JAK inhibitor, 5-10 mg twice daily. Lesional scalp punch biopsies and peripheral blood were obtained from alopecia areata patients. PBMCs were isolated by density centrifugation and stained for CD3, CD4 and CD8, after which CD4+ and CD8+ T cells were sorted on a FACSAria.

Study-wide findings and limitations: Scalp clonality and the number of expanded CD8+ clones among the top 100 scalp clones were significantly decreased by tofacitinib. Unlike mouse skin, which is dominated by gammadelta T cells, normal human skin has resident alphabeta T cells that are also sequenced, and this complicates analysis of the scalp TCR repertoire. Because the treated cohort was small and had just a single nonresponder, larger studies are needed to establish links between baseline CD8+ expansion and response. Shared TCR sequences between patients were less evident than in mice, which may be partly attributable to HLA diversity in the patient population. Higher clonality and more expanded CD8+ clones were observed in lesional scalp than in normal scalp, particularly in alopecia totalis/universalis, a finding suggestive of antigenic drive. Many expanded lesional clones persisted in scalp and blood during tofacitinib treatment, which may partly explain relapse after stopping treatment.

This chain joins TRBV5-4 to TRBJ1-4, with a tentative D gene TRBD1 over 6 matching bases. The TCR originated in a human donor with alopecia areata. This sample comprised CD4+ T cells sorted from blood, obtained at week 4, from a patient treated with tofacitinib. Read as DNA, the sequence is TGTGCCAGCAGCCGCCGGATCCTCAGCGGGGGCCCTGCAACTAATGAAAAACTGTTTTTT. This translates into CASSRRILSGGPATNEKLFF.